This T cell receptor (beta chain) stems from a study of T cell repertoires in cytomegalovirus infection. Whole-study context: Both CMV infection and a matching HLA type were indicated by public TCR beta signatures. Points from the study as a whole: Totalled public TCR beta family frequency picked out people who carried CMV plus the relevant HLA.

With 8 bases removed from V and 8 bases from J, the gap between germline ends came to 12 bases. This CDR3 is built from 12 residues. CDR1 is MNHNS, CDR2 SASEGT, per germline. From the reads, TCRdb called clonotypes with MiXCR, one entry per CDR3 protein. The data show hundreds of thousands of distinct CDR3 sequences, 20% to 25% seen once. As to this clonotype: Its antigen is unknown.

The sequence derives from a human donor in good health (CMV status not recorded). Some clones in this sample may be carry-over from other donors' samples. The chain links TRBV6-1 to TRBJ1-4; D is perhaps TRBD1 (5 bases). The sequenced sample consisted of CD8+ T cells from PBMCs. Here the CDR3 DNA reads TGTGCCAGCGGGAAGGGGAAGGAAAAACTGTTTTTT. Translation: CASGKGKEKLFF.